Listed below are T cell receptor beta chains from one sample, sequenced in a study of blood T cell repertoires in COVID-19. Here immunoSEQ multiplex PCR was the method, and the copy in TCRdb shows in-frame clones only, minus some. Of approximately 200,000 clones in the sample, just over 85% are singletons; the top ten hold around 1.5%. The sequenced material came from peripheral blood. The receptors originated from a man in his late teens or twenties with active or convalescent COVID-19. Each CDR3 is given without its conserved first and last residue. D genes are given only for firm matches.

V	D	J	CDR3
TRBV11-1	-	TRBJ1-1	ASSYGGNTEAF
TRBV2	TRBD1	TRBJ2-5	ASTARDSQETQY
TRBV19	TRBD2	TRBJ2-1	ASSLGLAGVSYNEQF
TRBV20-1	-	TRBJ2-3	SAHTDTQY
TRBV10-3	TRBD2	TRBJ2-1	AISEPRGSSGRADYNEQF
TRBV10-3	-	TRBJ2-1	AISEVPSNEQF
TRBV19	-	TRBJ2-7	ASSLQAGSYEQY
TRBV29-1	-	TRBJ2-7	SVTGSSYEQY
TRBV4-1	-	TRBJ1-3	ATRRVSNTIY
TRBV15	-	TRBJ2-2	ATRHQGERAGELF
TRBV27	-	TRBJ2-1	ASRGDPYNEQF
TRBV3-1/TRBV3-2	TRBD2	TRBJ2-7	ASSQGSGRSEQY
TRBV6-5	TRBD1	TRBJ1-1	ASKSGTENTEAF
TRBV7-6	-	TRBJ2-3	ASSPRPTSTGADTQY
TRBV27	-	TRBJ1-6	ASSLLQGWDSPLH
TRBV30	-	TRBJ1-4	AWRDPLDPDSEKLF
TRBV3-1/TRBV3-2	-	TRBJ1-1	ASSLTGTEAF
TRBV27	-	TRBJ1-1	ASSLSPGSNTEAF
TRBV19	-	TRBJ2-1	ASKGETTYNEQF
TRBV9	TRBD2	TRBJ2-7	ASSGGLGIYEQY
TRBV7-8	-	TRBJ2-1	ASSLDAVWDNEQF
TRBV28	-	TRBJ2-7	ASSWQSAHTYEQY
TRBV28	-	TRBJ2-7	ASSLGPTGSYEQY
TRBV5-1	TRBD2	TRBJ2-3	ASSLLREWSDTQY
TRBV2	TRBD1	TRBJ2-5	ASSQDRAQETQY
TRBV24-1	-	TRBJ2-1	ATSGAGRSSYNEQF
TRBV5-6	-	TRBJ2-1	ASSMRDWRNEQF
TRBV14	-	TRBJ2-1	ASSQDSGRYNEQF
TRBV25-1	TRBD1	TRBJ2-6	ASSRETGGPGANVLT
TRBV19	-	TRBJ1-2	ASSLVGGGYGYT
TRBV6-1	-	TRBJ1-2	ASSESSNTVNYGYT
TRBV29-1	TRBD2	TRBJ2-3	SVEDRGGNRDTQY
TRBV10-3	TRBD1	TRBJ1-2	AIRGQDPRGYT
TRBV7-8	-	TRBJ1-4	ASSRTTLSEKLF
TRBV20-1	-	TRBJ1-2	SASVARANYGYT
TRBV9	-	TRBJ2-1	ASSEDSRNEQF
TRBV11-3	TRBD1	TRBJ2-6	ASSQGSGTGQLQGANVLT
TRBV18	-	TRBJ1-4	ASSPTQASTNEKLF
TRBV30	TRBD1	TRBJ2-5	AWSSLRGLVTQY
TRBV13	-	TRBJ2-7	ASSSIRLYEQY
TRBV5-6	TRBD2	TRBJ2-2	ASSLGWTSGRANTGELF
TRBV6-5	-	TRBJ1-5	ASSVTGYSNQPQH
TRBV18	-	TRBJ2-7	ASSPPGFYEQY
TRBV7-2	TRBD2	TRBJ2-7	ASSPHLAGGAYEQY
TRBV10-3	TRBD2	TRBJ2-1	AISGRLAGGRGGSYNEQF
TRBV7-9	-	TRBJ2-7	ASRPGTSYEQY
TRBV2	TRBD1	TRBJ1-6	ASSDRGLGNSPLH
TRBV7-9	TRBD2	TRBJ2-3	ASSFGTSVADTQY
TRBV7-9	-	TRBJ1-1	ASSLDHGVNTEAF
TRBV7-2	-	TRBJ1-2	ASSSTDGFGDYT
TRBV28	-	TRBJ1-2	ASSKTQGAYGYT
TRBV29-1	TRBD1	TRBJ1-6	SVSGQGARESYNSPLH
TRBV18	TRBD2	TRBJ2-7	ASSPSSGLADYEQY
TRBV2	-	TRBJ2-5	ASSELPRRQETQY
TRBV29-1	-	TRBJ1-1	SVEDRPPRGAAF